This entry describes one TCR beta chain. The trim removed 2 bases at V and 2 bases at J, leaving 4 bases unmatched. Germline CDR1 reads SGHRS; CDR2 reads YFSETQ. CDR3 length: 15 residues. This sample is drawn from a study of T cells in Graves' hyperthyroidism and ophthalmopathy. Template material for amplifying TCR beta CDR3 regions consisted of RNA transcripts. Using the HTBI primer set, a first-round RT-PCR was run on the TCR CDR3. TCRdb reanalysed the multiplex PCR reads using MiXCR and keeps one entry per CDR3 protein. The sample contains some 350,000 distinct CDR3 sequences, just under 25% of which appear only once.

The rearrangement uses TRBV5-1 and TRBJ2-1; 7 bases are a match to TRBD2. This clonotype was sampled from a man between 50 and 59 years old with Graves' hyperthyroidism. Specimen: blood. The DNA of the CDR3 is TGCGCCAGCAGCTTCGCGGGAGTGACCTACAATGAGCAGTTCTTC. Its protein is CASSFAGVTYNEQFF.